This T cell receptor beta chain stems from a study of a mutant IDH1 vaccine in newly diagnosed glioma. Across the study: Visit V13 took place at week 47, and visit V12 happened at week 35.

The time point denotes: week 35, safety follow-up. Vaccinated patients received 300 ug of mutant IDH1 20-mer peptide per dose, with topical imiquimod. New WHO grade 3 or 4 astrocytomas that were IDH1-mutant and ATRX-lost occurred in the donors. A word on this clone: Its target is unknown.

Data came from immunoSEQ multiplex PCR; TCRdb stores just in-frame clones and leaves some out. There are 45,000 or so clones in the sample; around 89% occur only once, and 5.7% lies in the top ten. This sequence originates from a middle-aged woman with glioma. The sample here was PBMCs, taken from a glioma patient whose treatment included an IDH1 peptide vaccine.

The CDR3 is CASSSSGTNTGELFF. CDR3 in DNA: TGTGCCAGCAGCTCATCCGGGACTAACACCGGGGAGCTGTTTTTT. This chain links TRBV5-5 with TRBJ2-2, with a weak D call TRBD2 (6 bases). Trimming took off 3 bases at V and 2 bases at J, with 11 bases between the two ends. The germline V gene has CDR1 SGHKS and CDR2 YYEKEE (reference sequence). This CDR3 is built from 15 residues.